This T cell receptor beta chain was recovered during a study of cytomegalovirus exposure and HLA in healthy donors. The study's findings and limits: Common viral pathogens were later found to be apparently linked to several of the most significant clusters.

13 Jbeta primers and 60 Vbeta primers were used for the PCR. TCRdb keeps only in-frame clones here, not all; method: immunoSEQ multiplex PCR. The sample contains 120,000 or so clones, 66% of which appear only once. About this clone: Antigen specificity is unknown.

The V end was cut by 10 bases, the J end by 7 bases, with 14 bases between. Germline V gene data show CDR1 as ENHRY and CDR2 as SYGVKD. The length of the CDR3 is 11 residues. This chain links TRBV10-3 with TRBJ2-7, with D perhaps TRBD1 (5 bases). Sequenced material: PBMCs. The TCR was taken from a man younger than 35 in good health and CMV-seronegative. The CDR3 sequence is CATRQNLEQYF. As DNA, the CDR3 is TGTGCCACCCGACAGAACTTAGAGCAGTACTTC.